Each of the 25 T cell receptor beta chains below was sequenced from the same sample in a study of T cell responses to AZD1222 COVID-19 vaccine. Profiled with immunoSEQ multiplex PCR; TCRdb holds only in-frame clones, not every one. The sample has about 120,000 clones; roughly 90% are singletons. The sequencing used peripheral blood, collected on day 0 of AZD1222 vaccination. The source is an adult in good health.

The J gene is TRBJ1-5, the V gene TRBV4-1, with D possibly TRBD1 on 5 matching bases. CDR1 MGHRA and CDR2 YSYEKL come from the germline V gene. Trimming stripped 0 bases from V and 10 bases from J, with 16 bases between. The CDR3 length is 15 residues. The CDR3 DNA sequence: TGCGCCAGCAGCCAAGATTTCCCTACAGGTATACCCCAGCATTTT. It is translated as CASSQDFPTGIPQHF.

The chain is built from TRBV7-3 and TRBJ2-1; D not resolved. Germline V CDR1 and CDR2: SGHTA, FQGTGA. The CDR3 is 12 residues long. Trimming took off 5 bases at V and 4 bases at J, with 6 bases between the two ends. The CDR3 DNA follows: TGTGCCAGCAGCCCCGGTTACAATGAGCAGTTCTTC. Translating it yields CASSPGYNEQFF.

This clone was counted only a few times. This chain joins TRBV10-1 and TRBJ1-6; unclear D gene. The CDR3 length is 13 residues. Germline CDR1 and CDR2: WNHNN and SYGVQD (reference sequence). The V end was cut by 6 bases, the J end by 7 bases, with 10 bases between. The CDR3: CASRATRNSPLHF. The CDR3, as DNA: TGCGCCAGCAGAGCCACCCGGAATTCACCCCTCCACTTT.

The chain employs TRBV28 and TRBJ2-6; TRBD1 might be the D (6 bases). The V end was cut by 6 bases, the J end by 3 bases, with 15 bases between. Germline-derived CDR1 and CDR2 are MDHEN and SYDVKM. The CDR3 is made up of 16 amino acids. CDR3 loop: CASRDSVRFGANVLTF. CDR3 DNA: TGTGCCAGCAGGGACAGTGTTCGTTTTGGGGCCAACGTCCTGACTTTC.

The chain combines TRBV24-1 with TRBJ1-5, with a possible D match to TRBD1 (5 bases). The V end was cut by 9 bases, the J end by 4 bases, with 12 bases between. The length of the CDR3 is 13 residues. Germline CDR1 KGHDR, CDR2 SFDVKD. The CDR3 loop reads CATQGGSNQPQHF. CDR3 nucleotide sequence: TGTGCCACCCAGGGCGGTAGTAATCAGCCCCAGCATTTT.

The gene calls are TRBV6-5 and TRBJ1-6, with 7 bases identical to TRBD1. The CDR3 totals 15 residues. Germline-derived CDR1 and CDR2 are MNHEY and SVGAGI. Trimming at V came to 2 bases and at J to 7 bases, leaving 5 bases not matched to a gene. The DNA for the CDR3 is TGTGCCAGCAGTTACACTGGGACAGAAAATTCACCCCTCCACTTT. Its translation is CASSYTGTENSPLHF.

This chain uses TRBV28 with TRBJ1-5, with D tentatively TRBD1 (6 bases). The V and J ends lost 4 bases and 2 bases respectively, with 9 bases between them. Germline V gene data show CDR1 as MDHEN and CDR2 as SYDVKM. The CDR3 sequence is 14 residues long. The CDR3 nucleotides read TGTGCCAGCAGTTGGGGGGCGGGCAATCAGCCCCAGCATTTT. Translating gives CASSWGAGNQPQHF.

This sequence joins TRBV18 and TRBJ1-4; D remains unclear. The CDR3 contains 16 residues. Between the trimmed V and J ends, which lost 3 bases and 3 bases, there was a span of 14 bases. Germline CDR1 reads KGHSH; CDR2 reads LQKENI. The CDR3 loop reads CASSPLASAANEKLFF. The CDR3 DNA reads TGTGCCAGCTCACCCTTGGCCTCAGCCGCTAATGAAAAACTGTTTTTT.

This clone appeared once. The rearrangement links TRBV6-2 or TRBV6-3 to TRBJ1-3; D is unclear. Deletions cut 2 bases from V and 0 bases from J, with 11 bases between. The CDR3 covers 16 residues. Germline CDR1 and CDR2: MNHEY and SVGEGT. DNA of the CDR3: TGTGCCAGCAGTTACGACGGGAATCTCTCTGGAAACACCATATATTTT. Amino acid sequence: CASSYDGNLSGNTIYF.

The rearrangement links TRBV28 to TRBJ2-1; D is perhaps TRBD2 (5 bases). Deletions cut 0 bases from V and 4 bases from J, with 13 bases between. This CDR3 is built from 16 residues. Germline V gene lookup returns CDR1 MDHEN and CDR2 SYDVKM. CDR3 sequence (DNA): TGTGCCAGCAGTTTATGGGGGTCAACGGGGTACAATGAGCAGTTCTTC. As protein: CASSLWGSTGYNEQFF.

This clone was observed once. This chain connects TRBV4-1 to TRBJ1-1; TRBD1 is a possible D gene (5 bases). Trimming shortened V by 1 base and J by 10 bases, and 19 bases separated the two germline ends. Per germline, CDR1 MGHRA and CDR2 YSYEKL. This CDR3 has 15 residues. This chain's CDR3 is CASSQVSQGNGGAFF. The DNA of the CDR3 is TGCGCCAGCAGCCAAGTGAGCCAGGGCAACGGGGGAGCTTTCTTT.

This chain connects TRBV7-2 to TRBJ1-1, with D possibly being TRBD1 (6 bases). Germline V CDR1 and CDR2: SGHTA, FQGNSA. The CDR3 has 12 amino acids. Trimming stripped 7 bases from V and 0 bases from J, with 6 bases between. CDR3 sequence (DNA): TGTGCCAGCACAGGGGTGAACACTGAAGCTTTCTTT. Protein sequence: CASTGVNTEAFF.

This clone was seen a handful of times. The rearrangement joins TRBV28 to TRBJ1-1; no clear D. The V gene lost 2 bases and the J gene lost 2 bases, with 6 bases spanning the gap. Germline CDR1 MDHEN, CDR2 SYDVKM. The CDR3 covers 13 residues. The chain's CDR3 is CASSLGRNTEAFF. CDR3 sequence (DNA): TGTGCCAGCAGTTTAGGGCGTAACACTGAAGCTTTCTTT. The variable domain in full, completed from reference TRBV28 and TRBJ1-1, reads DVKVTQSSRYLVKRTGEKVFLECVQDMDHENMFWYRQDPGLGLRLIYFSYDVKMKEKGDIPEGYSVSREKKERFSLILESASTNQTSMYLCASSLGRNTEAFFGQGTRLTVV.

The chain recombines TRBV5-1 with TRBJ2-7; D may match TRBD1 or TRBD2 (7 bases each). The CDR3 runs 17 residues. V lost 3 bases, J lost 3 bases, and 22 bases lay in between. CDR1 SGHRS and CDR2 YFSETQ come from the germline V gene. CDR3 coding DNA: TGCGCCAGCAGCTCGGGGACAGTCGGGACTAAATACTACGAGCAGTACTTC. Translation: CASSSGTVGTKYYEQYF.

The chain recombines TRBV5-6 with TRBJ1-1; D gene unclear. CDR1 is SGHDT and CDR2 is YYEEEE in the germline V gene. Between the trimmed V and J ends, which lost 0 bases and 6 bases, there was a span of 9 bases. The CDR3 covers 13 residues. CDR3 protein: CASSLGGRAEAFF. The CDR3 DNA reads TGTGCCAGCAGCTTGGGAGGGCGGGCTGAAGCTTTCTTT.

In this sample, this clone turned up once. The chain employs TRBV29-1 and TRBJ1-1; D unresolved. The CDR3 contains 13 residues. V was shortened by 7 bases and J by 4 bases, with 16 bases between the two germline ends. Looked up from germline, CDR1 is SQVTM and CDR2 is ANQGSEA. Written as DNA, the CDR3 is TGCAGCGGGGAGGTAGGGCTGGGCACTGAAGCTTTCTTT. This sequence encodes CSGEVGLGTEAFF.

CDR3: CASSQDGGGNDVEQFF. In DNA, the CDR3 is TGCGCCAGCAGCCAAGATGGTGGCGGGAACGACGTAGAGCAGTTCTTC. This chain uses TRBV4-1 with TRBJ2-1; possibly TRBD2 for D (6 bases). Per germline, CDR1 MGHRA and CDR2 YSYEKL. The CDR3 sequence is 16 residues long. Trimming pared 0 bases from V and 10 bases from J, leaving 19 bases between.

The gene calls are TRBV25-1 and TRBJ1-1; 8 positions match TRBD1. The CDR3 extends over 11 amino acids. Trimming took 8 bases from V and 8 from J; bases not matched to a gene: 4. Germline V gene lookup returns CDR1 MGHDK and CDR2 SYGVNS. Here the CDR3 reads CASLRTGEAFF. The CDR3 DNA follows: TGTGCCAGCCTACGGACAGGGGAAGCTTTCTTT.

The chain is built from TRBV4-1 and TRBJ2-7; D is uncertain. There are 15 residues in the CDR3. Germline assignment: CDR1 MGHRA and CDR2 YSYEKL. The V and J ends lost 5 bases and 1 base respectively, with 15 bases between them. CDR3 nucleotide sequence: TGCGCCAGCAGCACTCCATCGACGACATCCTACGAGCAGTACTTC. It codes for CASSTPSTTSYEQYF.

The genes are TRBV5-1 and TRBJ2-7; the D is unclear. V was trimmed by 2 bases and J by 0 bases, leaving 15 bases between them. From germline, CDR1 is SGHRS and CDR2 YFSETQ. This CDR3 is built from 16 residues. The DNA for the CDR3 is TGCGCCAGCAGCTTACGTCGTCAGACATACTCCTACGAGCAGTACTTC. It translates to CASSLRRQTYSYEQYF.

The chain has TRBV4-1 and TRBJ1-6, with a tentative D call TRBD1 (5 bases). This CDR3 is built from 22 residues. CDR1 is MGHRA, CDR2 YSYEKL, per germline. V lost 1 base, J lost 3 bases, and 28 bases lay in between. The CDR3 sequence is CASSQGLSPGHREGIYNSPLHF. CDR3 in DNA: TGCGCCAGCAGCCAAGGGCTATCACCGGGGCACCGGGAGGGGATCTATAATTCACCCCTCCACTTT.

The V gene is TRBV24-1, the J gene TRBJ1-1; 8 nucleotides agree with TRBD1. CDR1 and CDR2 from the germline V gene are KGHDR and SFDVKD. The trim removed 6 bases at V and 4 bases at J, leaving 9 bases unmatched. This CDR3 is 15 amino acids long. CDR3 region: CATSKTGEFGTEAFF. The CDR3 nucleotides read TGTGCCACCAGTAAGACAGGGGAGTTCGGCACTGAAGCTTTCTTT.

The chain carries TRBV24-1 and TRBJ1-6; 11 bases are a match to TRBD1. V lost 7 bases, J lost 10 bases, and 2 bases stayed unmatched. CDR3 length: 13 residues. Germline V CDR1 and CDR2: KGHDR, SFDVKD. The CDR3 loop is CATRGQGESPLHF. CDR3 nucleotides: TGTGCCACCAGGGGACAGGGGGAATCACCCCTCCACTTT.

The chain recombines TRBV6-1 with TRBJ2-1; the D gene is possibly TRBD1 (5 bases). Trimming removed 4 bases at V and 1 base at J, with 14 bases between. Germline V gene sequence: CDR1 MNHNS, CDR2 SASEGT. The CDR3 runs to 16 residues. The DNA of the CDR3 is TGTGCCAGCAGTGTTGACAGCTCAGGGTCCTACAATGAGCAGTTCTTC. It codes for CASSVDSSGSYNEQFF.

The chain employs TRBV7-9 and TRBJ2-2; a possible D gene is TRBD1 (6 bases). Trimming removed 7 bases at V and 6 bases at J, with 12 bases between. This CDR3 contains 13 residues. From germline, CDR1 is SEHNR and CDR2 FQNEAQ (reference sequence). CDR3 coding DNA: TGTGCCAGCATCCCGCCAGGGGCCGGGGAGCTGTTTTTT. It is translated as CASIPPGAGELFF.